One and the same sample provided the 31 T cell receptor beta chains below, sequenced in a study of blood T cells in healthy people across ages. A J-beta primer mix and a sample-barcoded 5' primer were used in a second PCR of about 7 to 11 cycles. MiXCR was run by TCRdb on the 5' RACE reads, yielding one entry per CDR3 protein. The table shows 750,000 to 1,000,000 distinct CDR3 sequences, with 25% to 35% occurring only once. The sample was also reused in another study, on T cells of mothers and their children.

The specimen sequenced was blood. The receptors were sampled from a woman between 35 and 50 years old in good health.

The chain combines TRBV28 with TRBJ2-4; a weak D match, TRBD1 (6 bases). The length of the CDR3 is 16 residues. The V end lost 7 bases, the J end lost 0 bases, and 16 bases lay between the germline ends. Germline V lookup: CDR1 MDHEN, CDR2 SYDVKM. CDR3 in DNA: TGTGCCAGCATCTCCAAGGGGGTGGAAGCCAAAAACATTCAGTACTTC. Translating gives CASISKGVEAKNIQYF.

Ten or more counts support this clonotype. This rearrangement joins TRBV20-1 to TRBJ2-7; D unclear. Germline values: CDR1 DFQATT, CDR2 SNEGSKA (reference sequence). V lost 4 bases and J 2 bases, leaving 12 bases between the germline ends. The length of the CDR3 is 13 residues. The CDR3, as DNA: TGCAGTGCTAAGCCGGACGGTCCCTACGAGCAGTACTTC. As protein: CSAKPDGPYEQYF.

This clonotype was seen a few times. A junction end diverges from the germline sequence, so it may reflect a read error. V gene TRBV7-7 combines with J gene TRBJ2-4, with D possibly matching TRBD2 (6 bases). The CDR3 spans 17 residues. Germline-derived CDR1 and CDR2 are SSHAT and FNYEAQ (reference sequence). CDR3 DNA sequence: TGTGCTAGCAGCTTAGCCGGGACTTACAGCTCCTACAATGAGCAGTACTTC. This sequence encodes CASSLAGTYSSYNEQYF. Looking up the rest from reference TRBV7-7 and TRBJ2-4 gives the full variable domain: GAGVSQSPRYKVTKRGQDVTLRCDPISSHATLYWYQQALGQGPEFLTYFNYEAQPDKSGLPSDRFSAERPEGSISTLTIQRTEQRDSAMYRCASSLAGTYSSYNEQYFGAGTRLSVL.

The chain links TRBV28 to TRBJ1-5, with D perhaps TRBD1 (5 bases). Germline CDR1 reads MDHEN; CDR2 reads SYDVKM. V lost 6 bases, J lost 4 bases, and 22 bases lay in between. The CDR3 sequence is 17 residues long. DNA for the CDR3: TGTGCCAGCAGCCCTGTAATCGGGGCAGGGACTAATCAGCCCCAGCATTTT. This gives the protein CASSPVIGAGTNQPQHF.

The J gene is TRBJ2-5, the V gene TRBV7-9; D may correspond to TRBD1 or TRBD2 (5 bases each). Germline CDR1 reads SEHNR; CDR2 reads FQNEAQ (reference sequence). The CDR3 contains 17 residues. The germline V and J ends were trimmed by 4 bases and 1 base, with 19 bases remaining between them. CDR3 protein: CASSSRGEGRIQETQYF. The DNA for the CDR3 is TGTGCCAGCAGCTCACGGGGAGAGGGACGGATCCAAGAGACCCAGTACTTC.

This clonotype was observed many times. The chain joins TRBV29-1 to TRBJ1-2, with unresolved D. Germline lookup yields CDR1 SQVTM and CDR2 ANQGSEA. CDR3 length: 12 amino acids. The V gene lost 5 bases and the J gene lost 6 bases, with 13 bases spanning the gap. As DNA, the CDR3 is TGCAGCGTTATGACATTCTCGAATGGCTACACCTTC. It is translated as CSVMTFSNGYTF.

Comments on this clonotype: Since a much larger clone is just one base distant, this may be a read error. The V call is TRBV3-1, the J call TRBJ2-3; 9 bases are a match to TRBD2. The CDR3 is 15 residues long. Germline V gene sequence: CDR1 LGHDT, CDR2 YNNKEL (reference sequence). CDR3 residues: CASSQELAGTDMQYF. The CDR3 nucleotides read TGTGCCAGCAGCCAAGAACTAGCGGGCACAGATATGCAGTATTTT.

This chain joins TRBV12-3 or TRBV12-4 and TRBJ1-1, with a weak D call TRBD1 (5 bases). This CDR3 spans 16 amino acids. With 3 bases removed from V and 2 bases from J, the gap between germline ends came to 16 bases. CDR3 bases: TGTGCCAGCAGTTTGAGCTGGGGCCCCATAAACACTGAAGCTTTCTTT. Encoded protein: CASSLSWGPINTEAFF.

This clonotype has more than one count but fewer than ten. The V gene is TRBV20-1, the J gene TRBJ2-6, with D perhaps assigned TRBD1 or TRBD2 (5 bases each). The CDR3 consists of 15 residues. Germline-derived CDR1 and CDR2 are DFQATT and SNEGSKA (reference sequence). V was pared by 1 base and J by 1 base, with 8 bases between. DNA for the CDR3: TGCAGTGCTAGAGGAGGGGAATCTGGGGCCAACGTCCTGACTTTC. The encoded protein is CSARGGESGANVLTF.

The chain employs TRBV12-3 or TRBV12-4 and TRBJ2-1; weak D call: TRBD2 (5 bases). The V end lost 0 bases, the J end lost 7 bases, and 13 bases lay between the germline ends. This CDR3 is 15 amino acids long. The CDR3 DNA reads as TGTGCCAGCAGTTTAGCGCTTCCCGGGAAGAATGAGCAGTTCTTC. Amino acid sequence: CASSLALPGKNEQFF.

The table lists this clonotype with many counts. The V gene is TRBV12-3 or TRBV12-4, the J gene TRBJ2-7; D gene ambiguous. This CDR3 is built from 15 residues. Trimming took 1 base from V and 0 from J, leaving 10 bases between them. CDR3 in amino acids: CASSLVLDFSYEQYF. The CDR3, as DNA: TGTGCCAGCAGTTTAGTTTTAGATTTCTCCTACGAGCAGTACTTC.

This clonotype has at least ten counts. The V gene is TRBV5-1, the J gene TRBJ2-5; 9 bases line up with TRBD2. CDR3 length equals 17 residues. Trimming removed 4 bases from V and 4 bases from J; junction bases left unmatched: 14. Germline-derived CDR1 and CDR2 are SGHRS and YFSETQ. CDR3 in DNA: TGCGCCAGCAGCCCTTCTTTACTAGCGGGCAGAAGAGAGACCCAGTACTTC. This gives the protein CASSPSLLAGRRETQYF.

This clonotype was counted only a few times. This chain joins TRBV7-6 and TRBJ2-7; TRBD2 might be the D (7 bases). The V and J ends lost 1 base and 3 bases respectively, with 13 bases between them. This CDR3 spans 15 amino acids. The germline V gene has CDR1 SGHVS and CDR2 FNYEAQ. CDR3 region: CASSLGGGAVYEQYF. CDR3 DNA sequence: TGTGCCAGCAGCTTAGGGGGGGGGGCCGTCTACGAGCAGTACTTC.

This clonotype was counted a few times. V gene TRBV4-3 combines with J gene TRBJ1-1; tentative D call: TRBD1 (6 bases). Between the trimmed V and J ends, which lost 0 bases and 3 bases, there was a span of 11 bases. CDR1 is LGHNA, CDR2 YSLEER, per germline. The CDR3 consists of 15 residues. CDR3 region: CASSQEYREYTEAFF. CDR3 sequence (DNA): TGCGCCAGCAGCCAAGAGTACAGGGAGTACACTGAAGCTTTCTTT.

The chain couples TRBV28 to TRBJ2-3; D is possibly TRBD2 (7 bases). The V and J ends lost 3 bases and 2 bases respectively, with 18 bases between them. The CDR3 runs to 17 residues. In germline, CDR1 is MDHEN, CDR2 SYDVKM. The CDR3 loop reads CASSLAPEGGDTDTQYF. The CDR3 nucleotides read TGTGCCAGCAGTTTGGCCCCGGAGGGGGGGGACACAGATACGCAGTATTTT. The variable domain in full, completed from reference TRBV28 and TRBJ2-3, reads DVKVTQSSRYLVKRTGEKVFLECVQDMDHENMFWYRQDPGLGLRLIYFSYDVKMKEKGDIPEGYSVSREKKERFSLILESASTNQTSMYLCASSLAPEGGDTDTQYFGPGTRLTVL.

Worth noting for this clonotype: A junction boundary mismatches the germline segment, possibly from a read error. V gene TRBV7-2 combines with J gene TRBJ1-5; possibly TRBD1 for D (5 bases). The CDR3 has 13 residues. The V gene's germline CDR1 is SGHTA and CDR2 FQGNSA. The CDR3 coding sequence is TGTGCCAGCAGCTACTCCAGGGTTCAGCCCCGGCATTTT. Its protein is CASSYSRVQPRHF.

This clonotype has more than one count but fewer than ten. The chain has TRBV6-1 and TRBJ2-1; 10 nucleotides agree with TRBD2. V gave up 2 bases and J gave up 4 bases; unmatched junction bases: 5. The CDR3 is 16 amino acids. Germline V gene data show CDR1 as MNHNS and CDR2 as SASEGT. CDR3 in DNA: TGTGCCAGCAGTGAAAGTTTAGCGGGGGGTTACAATGAGCAGTTCTTC. Translation: CASSESLAGGYNEQFF.

The chain recombines TRBV5-1 with TRBJ1-4; tentatively, D is TRBD1 (6 bases). The CDR3 spans 15 residues. The germline V and J ends were trimmed by 1 base and 9 bases, with 16 bases remaining between them. Germline V gene sequence: CDR1 SGHRS, CDR2 YFSETQ. The chain's CDR3 is CASSLTGTGFQKLFF. The CDR3, as DNA: TGCGCCAGCAGCTTGACAGGGACCGGTTTTCAAAAACTGTTTTTT.

The V call is TRBV7-8, the J call TRBJ1-5, with D unclear. Germline values: CDR1 SGHVS, CDR2 FQNEAQ. V shed 6 bases and J shed 3 bases, with 15 bases lying between them. The CDR3 runs 15 residues. The CDR3 sequence is CASSSELTDNQPQHF. The CDR3 region has the DNA TGTGCCAGCAGTTCAGAATTGACCGACAATCAGCCCCAGCATTTT.

This clonotype was counted at least ten times. The V and J genes are TRBV6-5 and TRBJ2-7, with D possibly being TRBD1 or TRBD2 (6 bases each). Germline assignment: CDR1 MNHEY and CDR2 SVGAGI. V lost 6 bases to trimming and J lost 7 bases, with 16 bases between them. The CDR3 has 13 residues. CDR3 sequence reads: CASSLEGGFEQYF. CDR3 bases: TGTGCCAGCAGCCTGGAGGGGGGCTTTGAGCAGTACTTC.

This clonotype was seen many times. The chain links TRBV6-6 to TRBJ2-1, with D tentatively TRBD1 (6 bases). Germline V gene lookup returns CDR1 MNHNY and CDR2 SVGAGI (reference sequence). The ends were cut back, 7 bases at V and 9 bases at J, with 22 bases in the middle. The CDR3 runs 15 residues. CDR3 amino acids: CASTPGTLVSSEQFF. For the CDR3, the DNA is TGTGCCAGCACACCCGGGACACTGGTCTCAAGTGAGCAGTTCTTC.

This clonotype has only a few counts. DNA of the CDR3: TGTGCCAGCTGGGAGGGAACTGAAGCTTTCTTT. Its translation is CASWEGTEAFF. This sequence joins TRBV6-2 or TRBV6-3 and TRBJ1-1; no reliable D call. Germline V gene sequence: CDR1 MNHEY, CDR2 SVGEGT. The ends were cut back, 8 bases at V and 5 bases at J, with 9 bases in the middle. This CDR3 has 11 residues.

This clonotype has just one count. This chain links TRBV19 with TRBJ2-3, with D tentatively TRBD2 (5 bases). V lost 5 bases and J 2 bases, leaving 11 bases between the germline ends. CDR3 size: 14 residues. Per germline, CDR1 LNHDA and CDR2 SQIVND (reference sequence). CDR3 nucleotides: TGTGCCAGTAGTTCGAGCGGCGACACAGATACGCAGTATTTT. Translated, it gives CASSSSGDTDTQYF.

This clonotype has only one observation. A read error may explain this, as a much larger clone is one base away. The chain couples TRBV6-1 to TRBJ1-2; no firm D call. The CDR3 sequence is 14 residues long. V lost 10 bases and J lost 1, with 16 bases in between. In germline, CDR1 is MNHNS, CDR2 SASEGT. The DNA for the CDR3 is TGTGCCAACTTAATACCGACTCTTAACTATGGCTACACCTTC. This codes for CANLIPTLNYGYTF.

This clonotype was seen ten or more times. The V and J genes are TRBV28 and TRBJ2-7, with D perhaps assigned TRBD1 or TRBD2 (5 bases each). Germline CDR1 MDHEN, CDR2 SYDVKM. This CDR3 spans 12 amino acids. V was shortened by 7 bases and J by 2 bases, with 9 bases between the two germline ends. The CDR3 bases are TGTGCCAGCACGGGGACCGCCTACGAGCAGTACTTC. Residues: CASTGTAYEQYF.

The chain couples TRBV7-2 to TRBJ2-1; tentatively, D is TRBD2 (5 bases). This CDR3 has 14 amino acids. Trimming removed 2 bases at V and 4 bases at J, with 9 bases between. Germline V gives CDR1 SGHTA, CDR2 FQGNSA. The CDR3 here is CASSLSLAYNEQFF. The CDR3 nucleotides read TGTGCCAGCAGCTTATCGCTAGCTTACAATGAGCAGTTCTTC. The whole variable domain, remainder taken from reference TRBV7-2 and TRBJ2-1, is GAGVSQSPSNKVTEKGKDVELRCDPISGHTALYWYRQSLGQGLEFLIYFQGNSAPDKSGLPSDRFSAERTGGSVSTLTIQRTQQEDSAVYLCASSLSLAYNEQFFGPGTRLTVL.

On this clonotype itself: A much more abundant neighbour one base away suggests this may be a read error. This chain connects TRBV10-3 to TRBJ2-7; 9 bases map to TRBD1. Germline trimming cut 11 bases from V and 5 bases from J; bases unmatched to any gene: 7. Germline V lookup: CDR1 ENHRY, CDR2 SYGVKD. The CDR3 totals 12 residues. The CDR3 is CAVGGQGNEQYF. The CDR3 nucleotides are TGTGCCGTCGGGGGACAGGGTAACGAGCAGTACTTC.

In its sample, this clonotype was seen a few times. The DNA for the CDR3 is TGCAGCGTCACTGGGGGGCGCGGTGAAAAACTGTTTTTT. Translation: CSVTGGRGEKLFF. The J gene is TRBJ1-4, the V gene TRBV29-1; a weak D match, TRBD1 (6 bases). V was pared by 6 bases and J by 7 bases, with 15 bases between. CDR1 is SQVTM, CDR2 ANQGSEA, per germline. The CDR3 contains 13 residues.

The rearrangement links TRBV2 to TRBJ1-1; no clear D gene. The germline V gene encodes CDR1 SNHLY and CDR2 FYNNEI. This CDR3 has 14 residues. V dropped 10 bases and J dropped 1 base, with 16 bases sitting between them. The CDR3 sequence: CATLMRRGNTEAFF. The DNA of the CDR3 is TGTGCCACACTCATGAGGCGGGGGAACACTGAAGCTTTCTTT.

This chain joins TRBV28 and TRBJ2-1; D gene unclear. Looked up from germline, CDR1 is MDHEN and CDR2 is SYDVKM. Trimming cost V 3 bases and J 8 bases, with 14 bases left between them. CDR3 length: 14 residues. In nucleotides, the CDR3 is TGTGCCAGCAGTTTCGATTTAGGTGGGGATGAGCAGTTCTTC. This codes for CASSFDLGGDEQFF.

The table lists this clonotype with many counts. The chain combines TRBV28 with TRBJ2-7; the match to TRBD2 covers 14 bases. Germline CDR1 MDHEN, CDR2 SYDVKM. V was clipped by 5 bases and J by 5 bases; unmatched bases: 5. The CDR3 has 15 amino acids. The DNA for the CDR3 is TGTGCCAGCAGTCCCGGGACTAGCGGGGGCCACGAGCAGTACTTC. It is translated as CASSPGTSGGHEQYF.